The rows below give T cell receptor beta chains drawn from one sample of a study of T cell responses to AZD1222 COVID-19 vaccine. The table came from immunoSEQ multiplex PCR; TCRdb's copy has only in-frame clones and leaves some out. The sample records about 88,000 clones, 90% being singletons. The specimen comprised peripheral blood, sampled 28 days after the second AZD1222 dose. The receptors were sampled from an adult who received the AZD1222 COVID-19 vaccine. The CDR3 runs from the conserved cysteine through the conserved F or W. Fields, in order: clone size, D gene, J gene, V gene, CDR3 protein, CDR3 DNA. The D gene is left open where the match is weak. The listing skips clone size in some rows; elsewhere it reads once, few, many or a size class.

clone size: -; D gene: -; J gene: TRBJ1-1; V gene: TRBV9; CDR3 protein: CASSVDSRDALNTEAFF; CDR3 DNA: TGTGCCAGCAGCGTAGACTCCCGGGACGCGCTGAACACTGAAGCTTTCTTT
clone size: -; D gene: -; J gene: TRBJ1-4; V gene: TRBV28; CDR3 protein: CASTLGLINEKLFF; CDR3 DNA: TGTGCCAGCACCCTGGGACTTATTAATGAAAAACTGTTTTTT
clone size: -; D gene: -; J gene: TRBJ1-4; V gene: TRBV7-2; CDR3 protein: CASSPSWGSNEKLFF; CDR3 DNA: TGTGCCAGCAGCCCTTCTTGGGGCTCTAATGAAAAACTGTTTTTT
clone size: few; D gene: TRBD1; J gene: TRBJ1-2; V gene: TRBV10-3; CDR3 protein: CAIRGTGSGYTF; CDR3 DNA: TGTGCCATCAGAGGGACAGGATCTGGCTACACCTTC
clone size: -; D gene: TRBD2; J gene: TRBJ2-3; V gene: TRBV6-6; CDR3 protein: CARPGLAVLDTQYF; CDR3 DNA: TGTGCCAGACCGGGACTAGCGGTCCTAGATACGCAGTATTTT
clone size: -; D gene: -; J gene: TRBJ1-5; V gene: TRBV6-5; CDR3 protein: CASSYSSGAGQPQHF; CDR3 DNA: TGTGCCAGCAGTTACTCGAGCGGGGCGGGTCAGCCCCAGCATTTT
clone size: few; D gene: -; J gene: TRBJ1-1; V gene: TRBV5-1; CDR3 protein: CASSSQLVNTEAFF; CDR3 DNA: TGCGCCAGCAGCTCCCAATTAGTAAACACTGAAGCTTTCTTT
clone size: -; D gene: TRBD2; J gene: TRBJ2-1; V gene: TRBV7-2; CDR3 protein: CASSLVASGRDEQFF; CDR3 DNA: TGTGCCAGCAGCTTAGTAGCTAGCGGTCGCGATGAGCAGTTCTTC
clone size: -; D gene: -; J gene: TRBJ2-7; V gene: TRBV6-6; CDR3 protein: CASSYAAEVYEQYF; CDR3 DNA: TGTGCCAGCAGTTACGCGGCAGAAGTCTACGAGCAGTACTTC
clone size: once; D gene: -; J gene: TRBJ1-1; V gene: TRBV5-1; CDR3 protein: CASSLLAGTGTLQGTEAFF; CDR3 DNA: TGCGCCAGCAGCTTACTTGCCGGGACGGGAACCCTCCAGGGCACTGAAGCTTTCTTT
clone size: -; D gene: -; J gene: TRBJ2-5; V gene: TRBV12-3/TRBV12-4; CDR3 protein: CASSFRETQYF; CDR3 DNA: TGTGCCAGCAGTTTCCGAGAGACCCAGTACTTC
clone size: -; D gene: -; J gene: TRBJ1-6; V gene: TRBV6-2/TRBV6-3; CDR3 protein: CASSYSVKVNANSPLHF; CDR3 DNA: TGTGCCAGCAGTTACTCGGTGAAGGTCAACGCGAATTCACCCCTCCACTTT
clone size: -; D gene: -; J gene: TRBJ2-5; V gene: TRBV5-8; CDR3 protein: CASSPLIRDLETQYF; CDR3 DNA: TGTGCCAGCAGCCCCTTAATCCGGGACCTTGAGACCCAGTACTTC
clone size: -; D gene: -; J gene: TRBJ2-2; V gene: TRBV7-9; CDR3 protein: CASSLVSADTGELFF; CDR3 DNA: TGTGCCAGCAGTTTAGTTTCAGCGGACACCGGGGAGCTGTTTTTT
clone size: few; D gene: TRBD1; J gene: TRBJ1-1; V gene: TRBV4-1; CDR3 protein: CASSQEEQGARGAEAFF; CDR3 DNA: TGCGCCAGCAGCCAAGAGGAACAGGGGGCCCGGGGCGCTGAAGCTTTCTTT
clone size: -; D gene: -; J gene: TRBJ1-6; V gene: TRBV5-4; CDR3 protein: CASKTTVNSPLHF; CDR3 DNA: TGTGCCAGCAAAACGACAGTCAATTCACCCCTCCACTTT
clone size: -; D gene: -; J gene: TRBJ1-4; V gene: TRBV5-1; CDR3 protein: CASSLDGGNNEKLFF; CDR3 DNA: TGCGCCAGCAGCTTGGACGGAGGGAATAATGAAAAACTGTTTTTT
clone size: -; D gene: TRBD1; J gene: TRBJ2-3; V gene: TRBV7-3; CDR3 protein: CASSATGGGDTQYF; CDR3 DNA: TGTGCCAGCAGCGCTACAGGGGGAGGAGATACGCAGTATTTT
clone size: -; D gene: -; J gene: TRBJ1-5; V gene: TRBV28; CDR3 protein: CASSPRTGRGGQPQHF; CDR3 DNA: TGTGCCAGCAGTCCTAGGACCGGGAGGGGTGGTCAGCCCCAGCATTTT
clone size: -; D gene: -; J gene: TRBJ1-2; V gene: TRBV6-5; CDR3 protein: CASSYLGSNYGYTF; CDR3 DNA: TGTGCCAGCAGTTACTTGGGGAGCAACTATGGCTACACCTTC
clone size: -; D gene: -; J gene: TRBJ1-6; V gene: TRBV5-6; CDR3 protein: CASSLLPGLYNSPLHF; CDR3 DNA: TGTGCCAGCAGCTTACTACCGGGACTTTATAATTCACCCCTCCACTTT
clone size: -; D gene: TRBD1; J gene: TRBJ1-2; V gene: TRBV3-1/TRBV3-2; CDR3 protein: CASSWDRGRLNYGYTF; CDR3 DNA: TGTGCCAGCAGCTGGGACAGGGGCCGTCTGAACTATGGCTACACCTTC
clone size: -; D gene: -; J gene: TRBJ1-1; V gene: TRBV2; CDR3 protein: CASKRSGLNTEAFF; CDR3 DNA: TGTGCCAGCAAGAGAAGTGGGTTGAACACTGAAGCTTTCTTT
clone size: -; D gene: -; J gene: TRBJ1-2; V gene: TRBV28; CDR3 protein: CASSLYFIRGAEGYTF; CDR3 DNA: TGTGCCAGCAGTTTATATTTCATCAGGGGCGCAGAAGGCTACACCTTC
clone size: -; D gene: -; J gene: TRBJ1-2; V gene: TRBV12-3/TRBV12-4; CDR3 protein: CASSLWGHYGYTF; CDR3 DNA: TGTGCCAGCAGTTTATGGGGACACTATGGCTACACCTTC
clone size: once; D gene: -; J gene: TRBJ1-2; V gene: TRBV6-5; CDR3 protein: CASNLLDRDYGYTF; CDR3 DNA: TGTGCCAGCAACTTACTTGACCGGGATTATGGCTACACCTTC
clone size: -; D gene: -; J gene: TRBJ1-5; V gene: TRBV29-1; CDR3 protein: CSVAGRRDQPQHF; CDR3 DNA: TGCAGCGTTGCAGGGAGGCGTGATCAGCCCCAGCATTTT
clone size: -; D gene: -; J gene: TRBJ1-4; V gene: TRBV5-5; CDR3 protein: CASKAGVRPATNEKLFF; CDR3 DNA: TGTGCCAGCAAGGCAGGGGTTCGGCCAGCGACTAATGAAAAACTGTTTTTT
clone size: -; D gene: -; J gene: TRBJ2-7; V gene: TRBV14; CDR3 protein: CASSQAGAPTWQYF; CDR3 DNA: TGTGCCAGCAGCCAGGCCGGGGCCCCGACCTGGCAGTACTTC
clone size: -; D gene: -; J gene: TRBJ2-7; V gene: TRBV6-5; CDR3 protein: CASSWSGGSYEQYF; CDR3 DNA: TGTGCCAGCAGTTGGTCAGGGGGGTCCTACGAGCAGTACTTC
clone size: -; D gene: -; J gene: TRBJ2-5; V gene: TRBV29-1; CDR3 protein: CSVVQETQYF; CDR3 DNA: TGCAGCGTTGTTCAAGAGACCCAGTACTTC
clone size: once; D gene: -; J gene: TRBJ1-5; V gene: TRBV6-5; CDR3 protein: CASGMGAYSNQPQHF; CDR3 DNA: TGTGCCAGCGGTATGGGGGCCTATAGCAATCAGCCCCAGCATTTT
clone size: once; D gene: -; J gene: TRBJ2-5; V gene: TRBV19; CDR3 protein: CASSAQGTQYF; CDR3 DNA: TGTGCCAGTAGCGCACAAGGCACCCAGTACTTC
clone size: once; D gene: TRBD2; J gene: TRBJ2-7; V gene: TRBV6-2/TRBV6-3; CDR3 protein: CASSYQERGGAYEQYF; CDR3 DNA: TGTGCCAGCAGTTACCAAGAGCGGGGGGGTGCCTACGAGCAGTACTTC
clone size: once; D gene: TRBD1; J gene: TRBJ1-1; V gene: TRBV19; CDR3 protein: CASSKGQGHTEAFF; CDR3 DNA: TGTGCCAGTAGTAAGGGACAGGGTCACACTGAAGCTTTCTTT
clone size: -; D gene: -; J gene: TRBJ1-6; V gene: TRBV4-3; CDR3 protein: CASSQFRGYNSPLHF; CDR3 DNA: TGCGCCAGCAGCCAATTTAGGGGATATAATTCACCCCTCCACTTT
clone size: -; D gene: -; J gene: TRBJ2-7; V gene: TRBV9; CDR3 protein: CASSVTASYEQYF; CDR3 DNA: TGTGCCAGCAGCGTGACGGCTTCCTACGAGCAGTACTTC
clone size: -; D gene: TRBD2; J gene: TRBJ2-3; V gene: TRBV7-2; CDR3 protein: CASSLGSGARTDTQYF; CDR3 DNA: TGTGCCAGCAGCTTAGGTAGCGGGGCCCGCACAGATACGCAGTATTTT
clone size: -; D gene: -; J gene: TRBJ1-6; V gene: TRBV27; CDR3 protein: CASRGQYNSPLHF; CDR3 DNA: TGTGCCAGCAGGGGGCAATATAATTCACCCCTCCACTTT
clone size: -; D gene: -; J gene: TRBJ2-2; V gene: TRBV5-4; CDR3 protein: CASSLLSDTGELFF; CDR3 DNA: TGTGCCAGCAGCTTGTTGAGCGACACCGGGGAGCTGTTTTTT
clone size: -; D gene: -; J gene: TRBJ1-2; V gene: TRBV29-1; CDR3 protein: CSVGDFYGYTF; CDR3 DNA: TGCAGCGTGGGGGACTTCTATGGCTACACCTTC
clone size: once; D gene: TRBD2; J gene: TRBJ2-3; V gene: TRBV18; CDR3 protein: CASSRSTGSASGGTDTQYF; CDR3 DNA: TGTGCCAGCTCACGTTCAACGGGTTCGGCTAGCGGGGGCACAGATACGCAGTATTTT